The next 25 T cell receptor beta chains were all read from a single sample in a study of CXCR3-negative and CXCR3-positive naive CD8 T cells (dated 2019 in TCRdb). These receptors' targets are unknown. Sequencer: NextSeq 550. The Human TCR Profiling Kit (MiLaboratory) was used to prepare UMI-labeled 5' RACE TRB cDNA libraries. Reprocessed by TCRdb, the reads give a single entry per CDR3 protein sequence, without DNA. The table for this sample shows over 150,000 distinct CDR3 sequences. Approximately 0.51% of the sample is in the top ten clones. The research as a whole found: TRB CDR3s from CXCR3-positive naive cells showed higher hydrophobicity (lower Kidera factor 4), lower energy, and higher strength and volume indices than CXCR3-negative naive cells.

The specimen sequenced was naive CXCR3+ CD8+ T cells from blood. The cell subset or site label for this specimen denotes: CD45RO-CCR7+CD27+CD95- naive CD8+ T cells expressing CXCR3 (TNR3+). The source of these receptors is a human donor in good health. Some clones in this sample may be carry-over from other donors' samples.

The chain carries TRBV28 and TRBJ2-7; no DNA is available, so the TRBD1 call from TCRdb remains unchecked. Germline CDR1 reads MDHEN; CDR2 reads SYDVKM. The CDR3 spans 15 residues. CDR3 loop: CASSFWERGRDEQYF.

This rearrangement joins TRBV29-1 to TRBJ2-2; with no DNA, the TCRdb D assignment of TRBD1 cannot be verified. The CDR3 covers 15 residues. In germline, CDR1 is SQVTM, CDR2 ANQGSEA. CDR3 region: CSVEVTGRVTGELFF.

This chain connects TRBV29-1 to TRBJ2-5; TCRdb's D gene call, TRBD1, goes unchecked for lack of DNA. Germline V lookup: CDR1 SQVTM, CDR2 ANQGSEA. This CDR3 spans 13 amino acids. This CDR3 is CSSTGTMGETQYF.

The chain links TRBV5-5 to TRBJ2-1; without DNA, the TCRdb call of TRBD1 cannot be checked. Germline loops: CDR1 SGHKS, CDR2 YYEKEE (reference sequence). This CDR3 contains 16 residues. CDR3 loop: CASSQGQGVFYNEQFF.

This sequence joins TRBV2 and TRBJ2-3; TCRdb outputs TRBD2, but without DNA this stays unchecked. CDR1 is SNHLY, CDR2 FYNNEI, per germline. The CDR3 covers 15 residues. CDR3 amino acids: CASSDGTDLTDTQYF.

The chain recombines TRBV14 with TRBJ2-1. The CDR3 extends over 12 amino acids. In germline, CDR1 is SGHDN, CDR2 FVKESK. CDR3 region: CASSQGRYEQFF. The full variable domain, completed using reference TRBV14 and TRBJ2-1, is EAGVTQFPSHSVIEKGQTVTLRCDPISGHDNLYWYRRVMGKEIKFLLHFVKESKQDESGMPNNRFLAERTGGTYSTLKVQPAELEDSGVYFCASSQGRYEQFFGPGTRLTVL.

V and J are TRBV29-1 and TRBJ2-7; TCRdb's D call, TRBD1, is unchecked because there is no DNA. The CDR3 contains 12 residues. Germline loops: CDR1 SQVTM, CDR2 ANQGSEA. The CDR3 sequence: CSGSGGRGEQYF.

This sequence joins TRBV5-5 and TRBJ2-5. Per the germline V gene, CDR1 is SGHKS and CDR2 is YYEKEE (reference sequence). The CDR3 has 14 residues. The chain's CDR3 is CASSVLPRGETQYF.

The chain combines TRBV6-5 with TRBJ1-2; the TCRdb call, TRBD1, lacks DNA for checking. CDR3 length: 13 amino acids. Per the germline V gene, CDR1 is MNHEY and CDR2 is SVGAGI. CDR3 amino acids: CASSYSNPGGYTF.

The J gene is TRBJ2-2, the V gene TRBV29-1; TCRdb outputs TRBD1, but without DNA this stays unchecked. The V gene's germline CDR1 is SQVTM and CDR2 ANQGSEA. This CDR3 has 18 amino acids. The chain's CDR3 is CSVESWSQAGGYTGELFF.

This chain uses TRBV23-1 with TRBJ2-7; the D call of TRBD1 rests on TCRdb alone, since no DNA is present to check it. TRBV23-1 is designated an ORF whose function remains uncertain. This CDR3 has 15 residues. The CDR3 sequence: CASVLTGTGDDEQYF.

The V call is TRBV5-1, the J call TRBJ2-7; TCRdb names TRBD2, which stays unverified in the absence of DNA. The CDR3 has 18 amino acids. Germline V gene lookup returns CDR1 SGHRS and CDR2 YFSETQ. Here the CDR3 reads CASSLTIMGLAGTYEQYF.

The chain links TRBV29-1 to TRBJ1-1. This CDR3 spans 13 amino acids. Germline V lookup: CDR1 SQVTM, CDR2 ANQGSEA. The CDR3 here is CSVVWVGNTEAFF.

The chain has TRBV7-8 and TRBJ2-1; lacking DNA, the TRBD2 call made by TCRdb goes unchecked. CDR1 and CDR2 (germline): SGHVS, FQNEAQ. There are 17 residues in the CDR3. The CDR3 loop reads CASSPELAGVNYNEQFF.

This sequence joins TRBV11-2 and TRBJ1-2. This CDR3 is built from 18 residues. Germline CDR1 SGHAT, CDR2 FQNNGV. The CDR3 loop is CASSLDSTTLGGSYGYTF.

The CDR3 spells CASSFPGTGDGYTF. This chain joins TRBV28 and TRBJ1-2; TCRdb's assignment of TRBD1 cannot be checked, as there is no DNA. Germline V gene data show CDR1 as MDHEN and CDR2 as SYDVKM. This CDR3 contains 14 residues.

The chain employs TRBV3-1 and TRBJ2-2. The CDR3 is 14 residues long. CDR1 is LGHDT, CDR2 YNNKEL, per germline (reference sequence). CDR3 amino acids: CASSQEEDAGELFF.

J is TRBJ2-1 and V is TRBV7-3; TCRdb designates TRBD2, a call that cannot be tested without DNA. The CDR3 spans 16 residues. Per the germline V gene, CDR1 is SGHTA and CDR2 is FQGTGA. CDR3 in amino acids: CASSLEASGGYNEQFF.

V and J are TRBV29-1 and TRBJ2-6. The CDR3 is 12 residues long. Germline V gene data show CDR1 as SQVTM and CDR2 as ANQGSEA. The CDR3 spells CSVITGANVLTF.

V usage is TRBV25-1 and J usage is TRBJ2-1. This CDR3 contains 16 residues. Looked up from germline, CDR1 is MGHDK and CDR2 is SYGVNS. The CDR3 reads CASSVGNGHSYNEQFF. The full variable domain, with the rest looked up from reference TRBV25-1 and TRBJ2-1, is EADIYQTPRYLVIGTGKKITLECSQTMGHDKMYWYQQDPGMELHLIHYSYGVNSTEKGDLSSESTVSRIRTEHFPLTLESARPSHTSQYLCASSVGNGHSYNEQFFGPGTRLTVL.

This chain uses TRBV4-1 with TRBJ2-7. Germline loops: CDR1 MGHRA, CDR2 YSYEKL. This CDR3 spans 13 amino acids. The CDR3 sequence is CASSPRQAYEQYF.

The V and J genes are TRBV7-6 and TRBJ2-3; the D call from TCRdb, TRBD2, cannot be confirmed without DNA. Germline-derived CDR1 and CDR2 are SGHVS and FNYEAQ. The CDR3 spans 16 residues. This CDR3 is CASSFRLAGPTDTQYF.

V usage is TRBV5-1 and J usage is TRBJ2-1; TCRdb lists TRBD1, though no DNA is available to test this call. Germline V gene lookup returns CDR1 SGHRS and CDR2 YFSETQ. This CDR3 is built from 16 residues. This CDR3 is CASTVDLAGPYNEQFF.

The V gene is TRBV5-1, the J gene TRBJ2-2; TCRdb's D call, TRBD1, is unchecked because there is no DNA. The V gene's germline CDR1 is SGHRS and CDR2 YFSETQ. This CDR3 region has 15 residues. The CDR3: CASRGTGSATGELFF.

This chain uses TRBV12-3 or TRBV12-4 with TRBJ2-1; TCRdb picks TRBD1, but there is no DNA to check that call. This CDR3 contains 13 residues. CDR3 loop: CAIYTPTDNEQFF.